The 26 T cell receptor beta chains in this list originate from one sample, sequenced in a study of monozygotic twins with inflammatory bowel disease. Reanalyzing the 5' RACE reads, TCRdb keeps one entry per CDR3 protein, without DNA. Its clone listing holds fewer than 400,000 distinct CDR3 sequences. The sequenced sample was blood. These receptors were collected from a human donor with ulcerative colitis or Crohn's disease, or a healthy co-twin of an affected twin (not recorded which).

CDR3 protein: CASSDTGRTYEQYF. The chain carries TRBV25-1 and TRBJ2-7. This CDR3 is built from 14 residues. Germline V gene sequence: CDR1 MGHDK, CDR2 SYGVNS.

This chain links TRBV6-1 with TRBJ1-1; the TCRdb call, TRBD1, lacks DNA for checking. Germline CDR1 reads MNHNS; CDR2 reads SASEGT. The CDR3 extends over 14 amino acids. The CDR3 loop reads CASRSIGGNTEAFF.

This chain links TRBV7-2 with TRBJ2-2. Per the germline V gene, CDR1 is SGHTA and CDR2 is FQGNSA. CDR3 length: 16 amino acids. This chain's CDR3 is CASSYLATLGTGELFF.

The rearrangement joins TRBV14 to TRBJ2-7; checking the TCRdb D call of TRBD2 is not possible without DNA. Germline assignment: CDR1 SGHDN and CDR2 FVKESK. This CDR3 is built from 17 residues. The chain's CDR3 is CASSQVNAGADSYEQYF.

This chain joins TRBV11-2 and TRBJ2-1; lacking DNA, the TRBD1 call made by TCRdb goes unchecked. From germline, CDR1 is SGHAT and CDR2 FQNNGV. The CDR3 extends over 15 amino acids. CDR3 protein: CASSLGTGGRNEQFF. The whole variable domain, filled in from reference TRBV11-2 and TRBJ2-1, reads EAGVAQSPRYKIIEKRQSVAFWCNPISGHATLYWYQQILGQGPKLLIQFQNNGVVDDSQLPKDRFSAERLKGVDSTLKIQPAKLEDSAVYLCASSLGTGGRNEQFFGPGTRLTVL.

The J gene is TRBJ2-3, the V gene TRBV7-8; TCRdb's D call of TRBD2 is untestable without DNA. Germline V CDR1 and CDR2: SGHVS, FQNEAQ. The CDR3 runs 18 residues. CDR3 region: CASSFRAGGPGGTDTQYF.

The genes are TRBV7-2 and TRBJ1-6; TCRdb reports TRBD1, a call that lacks DNA to check it against. The CDR3 is 15 amino acids. The germline gives CDR1 SGHTA, CDR2 FQGNSA. The CDR3 sequence is CASSSLISGVSPLHF.

The gene calls are TRBV4-2 and TRBJ2-4. Looked up from germline, CDR1 is LGHNA and CDR2 is YNFKEQ. The CDR3 contains 16 residues. This chain's CDR3 is CASSQATGLAKNIQYF.

V and J are TRBV28 and TRBJ1-3. The CDR3 runs to 16 residues. Germline CDR1 reads MDHEN; CDR2 reads SYDVKM. The CDR3: CASSLIPEASGNTIYF.

The rearrangement links TRBV12-5 to TRBJ2-2; TCRdb's D call, TRBD1, is unchecked because there is no DNA. CDR3 size: 15 residues. Germline V gene lookup returns CDR1 LGHNT and CDR2 FRNRAP. CDR3 sequence reads: CASGPGAPNTGELFF.

The chain links TRBV6-1 to TRBJ2-7; TCRdb proposes TRBD1, but this gene call is untestable without DNA. CDR3 size: 14 residues. Germline V gene lookup returns CDR1 MNHNS and CDR2 SASEGT. The CDR3 loop is CASRRPGQGHEQYF.

This CDR3 is CSVEDPLGRSYNEQFF. This chain links TRBV29-1 with TRBJ2-1; TCRdb proposes TRBD1, but this gene call is untestable without DNA. The CDR3 contains 16 residues. Germline-derived CDR1 and CDR2 are SQVTM and ANQGSEA.

The J gene is TRBJ2-2, the V gene TRBV29-1; TCRdb indicates TRBD2, and absent DNA this call remains unverified. Germline CDR1 SQVTM, CDR2 ANQGSEA. The CDR3 consists of 12 residues. Here the CDR3 reads CSGRENTGELFF.

The V and J genes are TRBV20-1 and TRBJ2-3; TCRdb picks TRBD1, but there is no DNA to check that call. The CDR3 spans 13 residues. Germline V CDR1 and CDR2: DFQATT, SNEGSKA (reference sequence). The CDR3 sequence: CSASRGAGDTQYF.

This sequence joins TRBV20-1 and TRBJ2-4; TCRdb's D gene call, TRBD1, goes unchecked for lack of DNA. Germline-derived CDR1 and CDR2 are DFQATT and SNEGSKA (reference sequence). The CDR3 length is 14 residues. The CDR3 region is CSAMTGNAENIQYF.

The rearrangement joins TRBV4-1 to TRBJ1-6; TCRdb reports TRBD1, a call that lacks DNA to check it against. The CDR3 length is 13 residues. CDR1 and CDR2 (germline): MGHRA, YSYEKL. CDR3 region: CASSQAEGSPLHF.

The chain employs TRBV5-1 and TRBJ2-1; no DNA is available, so the TRBD1 call from TCRdb remains unchecked. CDR1 and CDR2 from the germline V gene are SGHRS and YFSETQ. CDR3 length equals 16 residues. This CDR3 reads CASSQGSGALYNEQFF.

The rearrangement joins TRBV7-2 to TRBJ2-3. CDR3 length equals 15 residues. Germline loops: CDR1 SGHTA, CDR2 FQGNSA. The CDR3 sequence: CASSLSGTNTDTQYF.

The V gene is TRBV12-3 or TRBV12-4, the J gene TRBJ1-5. CDR3 size: 17 residues. The CDR3 is CASSPAGGGVSNQPQHF.

CDR3 in amino acids: CASRSHSGNTIYF. The rearrangement links TRBV7-8 to TRBJ1-3. Germline V gene data show CDR1 as SGHVS and CDR2 as FQNEAQ. CDR3 length: 13 residues.

The chain recombines TRBV7-2 with TRBJ2-5; with no DNA, the TCRdb D assignment of TRBD1 cannot be verified. The CDR3 is made up of 13 amino acids. Germline V gives CDR1 SGHTA, CDR2 FQGNSA. CDR3 sequence: CASSRDQGETQYF.

The V and J genes are TRBV6-1 and TRBJ1-3. Germline loops: CDR1 MNHNS, CDR2 SASEGT. The length of the CDR3 is 15 residues. This CDR3 reads CASSRLQDTGNTIYF.

The chain carries TRBV3-1 and TRBJ1-2; TCRdb gives TRBD1 as the D gene, but with no DNA this cannot be confirmed. This CDR3 spans 16 amino acids. The germline gives CDR1 LGHDT, CDR2 YNNKEL (reference sequence). CDR3 sequence: CASSQSEGGVGYGYTF.

The chain joins TRBV10-3 to TRBJ2-1; the TRBD1 assignment by TCRdb is unverifiable without DNA. CDR1 is ENHRY and CDR2 is SYGVKD in the germline V gene. The CDR3 loop spans 17 amino acids. CDR3 sequence: CAISDPPGTGIYNEQFF.

V is TRBV12-3 or TRBV12-4 and J is TRBJ1-3. This CDR3 has 14 amino acids. Here the CDR3 reads CASKRTSSGNTIYF.

The chain combines TRBV29-1 with TRBJ2-2; the TCRdb D gene call, TRBD1, has no DNA to confirm it. The CDR3 spans 16 residues. CDR1 and CDR2 (germline): SQVTM, ANQGSEA. CDR3 sequence: CSVLDKTGTITGELFF.